The present T cell receptor beta chain was sequenced within a study of cytomegalovirus exposure and HLA in healthy donors. The study's findings and limits: Upon later analysis, TCR association rates were observed to vary by HLA locus, being highest for DRB1 and lowest for HLA-C. Across donors, most TCRs were seen rarely, yet some public ones were widespread. The authors enumerated 164 TCR beta chains as linked to cytomegalovirus. Trimming of TCR beta V- and J-genes showed a link, identified in a later analysis, to a missense DCLRE1C variant.

With 60 Vbeta and 13 Jbeta primers, the PCR was carried out. Sequencing used immunoSEQ multiplex PCR; TCRdb keeps in-frame clones, though not all of them. Here the sample spans approximately 120,000 clones, roughly three quarters being singletons. In regard to this clone: Its antigen is not known.

This clonotype was obtained from a woman aged 40 to 50 in good health and CMV-seropositive. Sequencing was done on a sample of PBMCs.

CDR3 sequence: CASSVWGQNTEAFF. Written as DNA, the CDR3 is TGCGCCAGCAGCGTATGGGGCCAGAACACTGAAGCTTTCTTT. The rearrangement joins TRBV5-1 to TRBJ1-1, with a possible D match to TRBD1 (5 bases). CDR1 SGHRS and CDR2 YFSETQ come from the germline V gene. This CDR3 region has 14 residues. The V end was cut by 4 bases, the J end by 1 base, with 11 bases between. Combining the CDR3 with reference TRBV5-1 and TRBJ1-1 gives the whole variable domain KAGVTQTPRYLIKTRGQQVTLSCSPISGHRSVSWYQQTPGQGLQFLFEYFSETQRNKGNFPGRFSGRQFSNSRSEMNVSTLELGDSALYLCASSVWGQNTEAFFGQGTRLTVV.